This T cell receptor beta chain was identified in a study of T cells in Graves' hyperthyroidism and ophthalmopathy. Germline assignment: CDR1 SGHDT and CDR2 YYEEEE. The CDR3 contains 14 residues. Trimming took off 5 bases at V and 4 bases at J, with 15 bases between the two ends. In its sample, this clonotype was seen many times. Amplification of TCR beta CDR3 regions used RNA as the template. First-round RT-PCR of the TCR CDR3 relied on the HTBI primer set. TCRdb re-called the multiplex PCR reads with MiXCR, one entry per CDR3 protein. Here the sample spans 500,000 to 600,000 distinct CDR3 sequences, 40% to 55% being singletons.

V is TRBV5-6 and J is TRBJ1-1, with D perhaps TRBD1 (5 bases). This receptor was identified in a young woman with Graves' hyperthyroidism. The sample consisted of peripheral blood or thyroid tissue (not recorded which). The CDR3 DNA follows: TGTGCCAGCAGTGAGCGCCGAAGGGGCACTGAAGCTTTCTTT. It is translated as CASSERRRGTEAFF.